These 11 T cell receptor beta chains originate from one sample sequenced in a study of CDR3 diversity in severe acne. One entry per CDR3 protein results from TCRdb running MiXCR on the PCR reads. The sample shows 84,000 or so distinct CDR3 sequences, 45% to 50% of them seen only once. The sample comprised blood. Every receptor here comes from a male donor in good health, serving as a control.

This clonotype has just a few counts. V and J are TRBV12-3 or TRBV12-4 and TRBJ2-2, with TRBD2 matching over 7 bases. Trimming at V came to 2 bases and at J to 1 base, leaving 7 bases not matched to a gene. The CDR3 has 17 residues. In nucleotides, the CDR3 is TGTGCCAGCAGTTTACAACTAGCGCCACAGAACACCGGGGAGCTGTTTTTT. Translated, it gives CASSLQLAPQNTGELFF.

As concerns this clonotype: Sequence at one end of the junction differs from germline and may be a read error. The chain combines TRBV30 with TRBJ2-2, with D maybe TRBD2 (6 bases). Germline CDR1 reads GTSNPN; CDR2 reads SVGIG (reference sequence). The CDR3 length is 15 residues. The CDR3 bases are TGTGCCTGGAGGCTCCGCGGGGAAGGCACCAGGGAGCTGTTTTTT. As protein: CAWRLRGEGTRELFF. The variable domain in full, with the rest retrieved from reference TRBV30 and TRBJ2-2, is SQTIHQWPATLVQPVGSPLSLECTVEGTSNPNLYWYRQAAGRGLQLLFYSVGIGQISSEVPQNLSASRPQDRQFILSSKKLLLSDSGFYLCAWRLRGEGTRELFFGEGSRLTVL.

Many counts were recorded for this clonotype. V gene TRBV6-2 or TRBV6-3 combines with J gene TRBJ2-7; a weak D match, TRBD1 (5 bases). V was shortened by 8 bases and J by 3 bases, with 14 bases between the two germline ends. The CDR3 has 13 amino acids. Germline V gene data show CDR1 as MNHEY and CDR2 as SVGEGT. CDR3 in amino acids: CASHRRTYYEQYF. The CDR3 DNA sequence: TGTGCCAGCCATCGAAGGACATACTACGAGCAGTACTTC.

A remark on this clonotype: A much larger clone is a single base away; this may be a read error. CDR3 protein: CASKGQGTVGGLFF. The DNA for the CDR3 is TGCGCCAGCAAAGGACAGGGAACGGTCGGGGGGCTGTTTTTT. This chain joins TRBV4-1 and TRBJ2-2, with TRBD1 matching 8 bases. Germline assignment: CDR1 MGHRA and CDR2 YSYEKL. This CDR3 has 14 residues.

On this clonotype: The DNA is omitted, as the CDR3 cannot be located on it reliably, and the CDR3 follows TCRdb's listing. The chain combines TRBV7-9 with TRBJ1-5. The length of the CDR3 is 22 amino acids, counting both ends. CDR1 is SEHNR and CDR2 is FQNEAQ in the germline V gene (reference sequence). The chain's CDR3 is CASSLGGRAADTQYFGPGTRHF.

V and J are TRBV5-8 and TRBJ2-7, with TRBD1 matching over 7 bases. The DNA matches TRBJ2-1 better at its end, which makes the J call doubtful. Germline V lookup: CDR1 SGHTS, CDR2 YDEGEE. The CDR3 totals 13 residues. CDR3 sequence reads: CASSVGWDSEQFF. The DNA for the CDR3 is TGTGCCAGCAGCGTTGGTTGGGACAGCGAGCAGTTCTTC.

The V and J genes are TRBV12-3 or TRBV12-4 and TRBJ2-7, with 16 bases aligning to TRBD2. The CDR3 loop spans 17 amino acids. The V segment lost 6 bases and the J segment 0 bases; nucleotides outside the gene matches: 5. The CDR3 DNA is TGTGCCAGCAGCCTCGGGACTAGCGGGGGGGCCTCCTACGAGCAGTACTTC. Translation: CASSLGTSGGASYEQYF.

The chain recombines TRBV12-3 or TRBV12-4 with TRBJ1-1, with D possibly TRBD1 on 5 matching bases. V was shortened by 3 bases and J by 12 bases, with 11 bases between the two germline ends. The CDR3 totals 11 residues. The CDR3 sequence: CASSFARVTFF. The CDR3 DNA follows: TGTGCCAGCAGTTTTGCCAGGGTGACTTTCTTT.

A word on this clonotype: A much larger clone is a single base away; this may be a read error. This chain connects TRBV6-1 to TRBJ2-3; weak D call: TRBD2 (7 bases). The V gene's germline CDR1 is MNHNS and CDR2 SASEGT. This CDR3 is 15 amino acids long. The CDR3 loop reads CASSQAREGGDTQYF. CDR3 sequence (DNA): TGTGCCAGCAGTCAAGCGAGAGAGGGGGGGGATACGCAGTATTTT.

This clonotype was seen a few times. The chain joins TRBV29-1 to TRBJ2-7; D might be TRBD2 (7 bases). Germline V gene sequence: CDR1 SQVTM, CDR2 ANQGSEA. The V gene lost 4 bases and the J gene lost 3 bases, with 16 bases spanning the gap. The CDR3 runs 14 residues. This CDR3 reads CSVGGASGIYEQYF. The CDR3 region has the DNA TGCAGCGTTGGGGGGGCTAGCGGAATCTACGAGCAGTACTTC.

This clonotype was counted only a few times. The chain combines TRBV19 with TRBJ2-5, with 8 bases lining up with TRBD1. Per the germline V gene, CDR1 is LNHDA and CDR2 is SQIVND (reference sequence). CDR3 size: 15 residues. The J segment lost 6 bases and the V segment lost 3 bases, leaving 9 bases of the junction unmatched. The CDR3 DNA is TGTGCCAGTAGTATGACGGACAGGGATGTGCAGACCCAGTACTTC. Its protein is CASSMTDRDVQTQYF.